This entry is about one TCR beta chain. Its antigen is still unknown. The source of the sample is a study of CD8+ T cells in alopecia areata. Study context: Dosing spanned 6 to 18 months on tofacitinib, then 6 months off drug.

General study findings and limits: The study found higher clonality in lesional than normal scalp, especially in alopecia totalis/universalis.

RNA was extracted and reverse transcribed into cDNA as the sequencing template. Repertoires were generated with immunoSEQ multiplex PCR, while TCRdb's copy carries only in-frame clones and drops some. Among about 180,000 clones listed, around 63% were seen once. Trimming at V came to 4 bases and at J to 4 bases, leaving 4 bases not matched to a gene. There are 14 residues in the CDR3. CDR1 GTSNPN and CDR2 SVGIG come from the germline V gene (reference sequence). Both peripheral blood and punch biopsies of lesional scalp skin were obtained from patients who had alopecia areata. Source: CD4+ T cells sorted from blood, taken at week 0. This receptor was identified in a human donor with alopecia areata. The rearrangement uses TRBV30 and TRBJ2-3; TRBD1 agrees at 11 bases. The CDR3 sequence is CAWTRDRGADTQYF. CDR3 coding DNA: TGTGCCTGGACCCGGGACAGGGGGGCAGATACGCAGTATTTT.